This record covers a single T cell receptor (beta chain). This CDR3 has 12 residues. Trimming removed 5 bases at V and 8 bases at J, with 12 bases between. The germline V gene has CDR1 SEHNR and CDR2 FQNEAQ (reference sequence). These data originate in a study of blood T cell repertoires in COVID-19. Study overall: Samples of COVID-19 (acute and convalescent) were obtained from the United States, Italy and Spain. Sources were T cells, B-cell-depleted T cells, or PBMCs; the material itself was cDNA or gDNA.

Authors' analysis steps: Amplifying reference gene primers gave estimates of nucleated cell counts. This table comes from immunoSEQ multiplex PCR, and its TCRdb copy is limited to in-frame clones, with some not included. From that table come the V and J calls and clone size; the DNA was used to work out D and trimming. The sample consists of about 170,000 clones, 80% to 90% of them appearing once. The sequenced sample consisted of peripheral blood. V gene TRBV7-9 combines with J gene TRBJ1-1, with D unclear. The TCR comes from a woman in her 70s who had recovered from COVID-19. Written as DNA, the CDR3 is TGTGCCAGCAGCCTCCAGGCGTGGGAAGCTTTCTTT. Amino acids: CASSLQAWEAFF.